This TCR beta chain was found in a study of T cell responses to AZD1222 COVID-19 vaccine. The study's findings and limits: In a largely white British group with more females than males, clonal diversity was possibly underestimated. Spike was spanned by vaccine-associated CD4 TCRs, which were dominant at 160-218 and 743-854. Reportedly, close to half of spike-specific TCRs are directed against unmutated variant regions.

Germline CDR1 DFQATT, CDR2 SNEGSKA (reference sequence). V lost 3 bases, J lost 14 bases, and 4 bases stayed unmatched. The CDR3 totals 11 residues. Sequenced by immunoSEQ multiplex PCR; TCRdb stores in-frame clones only, minus some. The table lists 100,000 to 120,000 clones, more than 70% of them singletons. Worth noting for this clone: Its antigen is not identified.

The sequenced sample was peripheral blood, obtained on day 0 of AZD1222 vaccination. This chain joins TRBV20-1 and TRBJ2-1, with TRBD2 matching over 10 bases. The TCR originated in an adult in good health. CDR3 residues: CSARPAGGEFF. The CDR3 DNA reads TGCAGTGCTAGGCCAGCGGGGGGGGAGTTCTTC.